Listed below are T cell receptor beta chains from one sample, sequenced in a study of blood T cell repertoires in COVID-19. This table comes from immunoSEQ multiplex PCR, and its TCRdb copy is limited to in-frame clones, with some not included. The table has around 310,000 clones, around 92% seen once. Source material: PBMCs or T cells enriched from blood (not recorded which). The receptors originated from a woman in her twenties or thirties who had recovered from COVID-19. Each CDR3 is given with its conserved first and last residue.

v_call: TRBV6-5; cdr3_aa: CASSYELGTERGYTF
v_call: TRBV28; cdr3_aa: CASSKGVQYRYEQYF
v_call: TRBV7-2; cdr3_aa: CASSSGRGTEAFF
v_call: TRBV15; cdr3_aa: CATSRGGNQPQHF
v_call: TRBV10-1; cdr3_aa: CASSDYPHSYEQYF
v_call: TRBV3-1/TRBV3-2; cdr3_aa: CASSQDQREGKTGELFF
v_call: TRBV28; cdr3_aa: CASSTIDRPKRDTGYEQYF
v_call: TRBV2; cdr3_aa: CASSPGYNEQFF
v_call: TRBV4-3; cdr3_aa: CASSQQGYGYTF
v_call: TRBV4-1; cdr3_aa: CASSPRTSGNDEQFF
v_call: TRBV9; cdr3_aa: CASTAGANTGELFF
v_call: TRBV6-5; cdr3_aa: CASSYRTANEQFF
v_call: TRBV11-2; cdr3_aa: CASSSFNASPGQQTFF